These T cell receptor beta chains were read from a single sample in a study of blood T cell repertoires in COVID-19. Profiling relied on immunoSEQ multiplex PCR, and the TCRdb table lists in-frame clones only, not all of them. The sample contains roughly 500,000 clones, 75% to 90% of which appear only once. Input material: peripheral blood. All receptors come from a man in his late teens or twenties with COVID-19, enrolled during active disease. Each CDR3 is given with its conserved first and last residue. The D gene is left open where the match is weak. Clone size, where shown, is once, few, many, or a class for clones that have expanded.

cdr3_nt: TGTGCCAGCAGTGAAGCGAGGACAGGGGATACTGAAGCTTTCTTT
cdr3_aa: CASSEARTGDTEAFF
d_call: TRBD1
cdr3_length: 15
j_call: TRBJ1-1
v_call: TRBV2
clone_size: .

cdr3_nt: TGTGCCAGCAGTGAAGCGCTTGGGCTTCCCAATGAGCAGTTCTTC
cdr3_aa: CASSEALGLPNEQFF
d_call: .
cdr3_length: 15
j_call: TRBJ2-1
v_call: TRBV2
clone_size: .

cdr3_nt: TGTGCCAGCAGCTTGAAGATAAGAGAACTCGAGCAGTTCTTC
cdr3_aa: CASSLKIRELEQFF
d_call: .
cdr3_length: 14
j_call: TRBJ2-1
v_call: TRBV5-5
clone_size: .

cdr3_nt: TGTGCCAGCATGAGGCAGTCAGACAATCAGCCCCAGCATTTT
cdr3_aa: CASMRQSDNQPQHF
d_call: .
cdr3_length: 14
j_call: TRBJ1-5
v_call: TRBV6-1
clone_size: .

cdr3_nt: TGTGCCACCAGTGAACCACTCAAGCCCGGGACAAAGTCGGGCACAGATACGCAGTATTTT
cdr3_aa: CATSEPLKPGTKSGTDTQYF
d_call: .
cdr3_length: 20
j_call: TRBJ2-3
v_call: TRBV24-1
clone_size: .

cdr3_nt: TGTGCCATCAGTGAAGAGCGGGGGGGCTTCAATGAGCAGTTCTTC
cdr3_aa: CAISEERGGFNEQFF
d_call: TRBD2
cdr3_length: 15
j_call: TRBJ2-1
v_call: TRBV10-3
clone_size: once

cdr3_nt: TGTGCCAGCAGCCTTTGGACTAGAAGCACAGATACGCAGTATTTT
cdr3_aa: CASSLWTRSTDTQYF
d_call: TRBD2
cdr3_length: 15
j_call: TRBJ2-3
v_call: TRBV3-1/TRBV3-2
clone_size: once

cdr3_nt: TGTGCCAGCAGACAGGGCACCGCCACTGAAGCTTTCTTT
cdr3_aa: CASRQGTATEAFF
d_call: .
cdr3_length: 13
j_call: TRBJ1-1
v_call: TRBV6-6
clone_size: few

cdr3_nt: TGTGCCATCTCGGCTAGCGGTGGATTGGGGGAGACCCAGTACTTC
cdr3_aa: CAISASGGLGETQYF
d_call: TRBD2
cdr3_length: 15
j_call: TRBJ2-5
v_call: TRBV10-3
clone_size: once

cdr3_nt: TGCAGTGCTAGTTCGGACAGGGGGCGCACAGATACGCAGTATTTT
cdr3_aa: CSASSDRGRTDTQYF
d_call: TRBD1
cdr3_length: 15
j_call: TRBJ2-3
v_call: TRBV20-1
clone_size: .

cdr3_nt: TGTGCCAGCAGCTTTGGAGTCAATCAGCCCCAGCATTTT
cdr3_aa: CASSFGVNQPQHF
d_call: .
cdr3_length: 13
j_call: TRBJ1-5
v_call: TRBV5-5
clone_size: .

cdr3_nt: TGTGCCAGCAGCCAAGCTGTCGGGAACACTGAAGCTTTCTTT
cdr3_aa: CASSQAVGNTEAFF
d_call: .
cdr3_length: 14
j_call: TRBJ1-1
v_call: TRBV4-2
clone_size: .